A single sample gave rise to the 18 T cell receptor beta chains below, sequenced in a study of cytomegalovirus exposure and HLA in healthy donors. TCRdb keeps only in-frame clones here, not all; method: immunoSEQ multiplex PCR. Found here are 92,000 or so clones, 95% to 98% of them singletons; the top ten hold 0.78%. Sequencing was carried out using PBMCs. The origin of the receptors is a man younger than 35 in good health and CMV-seronegative.

The chain joins TRBV14 to TRBJ2-1, with D maybe TRBD1 (7 bases). With 4 bases removed from V and 7 bases from J, the gap between germline ends came to 17 bases. The CDR3 is 15 residues long. Germline V lookup: CDR1 SGHDN, CDR2 FVKESK. CDR3 DNA sequence: TGTGCCAGCAGCCCAGGGTACCAGGGGGGAAATGAGCAGTTCTTC. This gives the protein CASSPGYQGGNEQFF. The variable domain in full, with the rest retrieved from reference TRBV14 and TRBJ2-1, is EAGVTQFPSHSVIEKGQTVTLRCDPISGHDNLYWYRRVMGKEIKFLLHFVKESKQDESGMPNNRFLAERTGGTYSTLKVQPAELEDSGVYFCASSPGYQGGNEQFFGPGTRLTVL.

The chain carries TRBV18 and TRBJ2-3; tentatively, D is TRBD2 (6 bases). This CDR3 spans 14 amino acids. V lost 3 bases and J lost 6, with 13 bases in between. Germline V CDR1 and CDR2: KGHSH, LQKENI. CDR3 sequence reads: CASSPSGGEDTQYF. The CDR3 region has the DNA TGTGCCAGCTCACCGTCCGGGGGTGAGGATACGCAGTATTTT.

V and J are TRBV9 and TRBJ2-1; D is possibly TRBD2 (6 bases). V was clipped by 0 bases and J by 8 bases, with 12 bases between them. This CDR3 has 14 amino acids. Looked up from germline, CDR1 is SGDLS and CDR2 is YYNGEE. This CDR3 reads CASSVVGRDDEQFF. The CDR3 region has the DNA TGTGCCAGCAGCGTAGTTGGGCGGGACGATGAGCAGTTCTTC.

The chain links TRBV19 to TRBJ1-1; D is undetermined. Germline CDR1 and CDR2: LNHDA and SQIVND (reference sequence). This CDR3 is built from 13 residues. Trimming shortened V by 8 bases and J by 3 bases, and 13 bases separated the two germline ends. The CDR3 is CASLQLGDTEAFF. The CDR3 region has the DNA TGTGCCAGTCTCCAACTCGGAGACACTGAAGCTTTCTTT.

The J gene is TRBJ2-3, the V gene TRBV7-8; D is perhaps TRBD2 (6 bases). V was clipped by 6 bases and J by 1 base, with 14 bases between them. Germline-derived CDR1 and CDR2 are SGHVS and FQNEAQ. The CDR3 runs 15 residues. Here the CDR3 reads CASSSLAQRTDTQYF. In DNA form, the CDR3 reads TGTGCCAGCAGTTCACTAGCACAACGCACAGATACGCAGTATTTT.

The J gene is TRBJ1-1, the V gene TRBV4-3, with 8 bases aligning to TRBD1. The V segment lost 3 bases and the J segment 0 bases; nucleotides outside the gene matches: 9. Germline V gives CDR1 LGHNA, CDR2 YSLEER. The CDR3 contains 17 residues. CDR3 DNA sequence: TGCGCCAGCAGCCAGCGACGACAGGGGAGCTTGAACACTGAAGCTTTCTTT. Its translation is CASSQRRQGSLNTEAFF.

The V call is TRBV25-1, the J call TRBJ1-1, with D possibly matching TRBD1 (5 bases). Germline V lookup: CDR1 MGHDK, CDR2 SYGVNS. The CDR3 consists of 15 residues. Trimming took 5 bases from V and 3 from J, leaving 16 bases between them. CDR3 in amino acids: CASSIREGSHTEAFF. The CDR3 coding sequence is TGTGCCAGCAGTATCAGGGAGGGAAGCCACACTGAAGCTTTCTTT.

The chain recombines TRBV18 with TRBJ1-1; D gene uncertain. CDR3 length equals 12 residues. V was clipped by 1 base and J by 10 bases, with 10 bases between them. Germline V CDR1 and CDR2: KGHSH, LQKENI. CDR3 sequence: CASSPQRAVAFF. In DNA, the CDR3 is TGTGCCAGCTCACCACAGAGGGCCGTAGCTTTCTTT.

The rearrangement links TRBV10-2 to TRBJ2-2; TRBD1 matches at 12 bases. CDR1 is WSHSY, CDR2 SAAADI, per germline. This CDR3 is built from 16 residues. V shed 2 bases, J shed 7 bases, and the junction held 5 bases outside the gene matches. CDR3 protein: CASSEPGQGAGGELFF. The CDR3 DNA follows: TGCGCCAGCAGTGAGCCGGGACAGGGGGCCGGCGGGGAGCTGTTTTTT.

The V and J genes are TRBV19 and TRBJ1-2, with D hard to call. Germline lookup yields CDR1 LNHDA and CDR2 SQIVND (reference sequence). With 4 bases removed from V and 1 base from J, the gap between germline ends came to 4 bases. The CDR3 is made up of 12 amino acids. The CDR3 DNA reads as TGTGCCAGTAGTACCTTTAACTATGGCTACACCTTC. Its protein is CASSTFNYGYTF.

Written as DNA, the CDR3 is TGTGCCAGCAGTTACGGGGACTGGGGGACAGATACGCAGTATTTT. It codes for CASSYGDWGTDTQYF. The V call is TRBV6-5, the J call TRBJ2-3; possibly TRBD2 for D (6 bases). Germline lookup yields CDR1 MNHEY and CDR2 SVGAGI. Trimming removed 2 bases at V and 3 bases at J, with 12 bases between. This CDR3 contains 15 residues.

The chain couples TRBV4-1 to TRBJ1-2; maybe TRBD1 (6 bases). The germline CDR1 and CDR2 sequences are MGHRA and YSYEKL. The CDR3 is made up of 15 amino acids. With 0 bases removed from V and 8 bases from J, the gap between germline ends came to 16 bases. CDR3 loop: CASSQEAGAKQGYTF. CDR3 nucleotide sequence: TGCGCCAGCAGCCAAGAGGCGGGGGCAAAACAAGGCTACACCTTC.

The J gene is TRBJ2-6, the V gene TRBV7-9; weak D call: TRBD2 (6 bases). V lost 2 bases and J lost 2, with 13 bases in between. This CDR3 contains 17 residues. The V gene's germline CDR1 is SEHNR and CDR2 FQNEAQ (reference sequence). This CDR3 reads CASSLYRGNPGANVLTF. For the CDR3, the DNA is TGTGCCAGCAGCTTATATCGCGGGAACCCTGGGGCCAACGTCCTGACTTTC.

The genes are TRBV14 and TRBJ2-3; 8 bases line up with TRBD2. Germline assignment: CDR1 SGHDN and CDR2 FVKESK. CDR3 length: 15 amino acids. Trimming at V came to 2 bases and at J to 3 bases, leaving 4 bases not matched to a gene. CDR3 residues: CASSQSGSQTDTQYF. CDR3 DNA sequence: TGTGCCAGCAGCCAAAGCGGGAGCCAGACAGATACGCAGTATTTT. The whole variable domain, remainder taken from reference TRBV14 and TRBJ2-3, is EAGVTQFPSHSVIEKGQTVTLRCDPISGHDNLYWYRRVMGKEIKFLLHFVKESKQDESGMPNNRFLAERTGGTYSTLKVQPAELEDSGVYFCASSQSGSQTDTQYFGPGTRLTVL.

This chain joins TRBV10-2 and TRBJ2-1; tentative D call: TRBD2 (5 bases). The CDR3 sequence is 16 residues long. Trimming left V 0 bases short and J 3 bases short, with 12 bases between. The V gene's germline CDR1 is WSHSY and CDR2 SAAADI. The CDR3 sequence: CASSESGSGYYNEQFF. The CDR3 DNA reads as TGCGCCAGCAGTGAGTCGGGGAGCGGCTACTACAATGAGCAGTTCTTC.

The V call is TRBV7-3, the J call TRBJ2-2; 7 nucleotides align to TRBD2. The CDR3 runs 16 residues. The germline gives CDR1 SGHTA, CDR2 FQGTGA. The J segment lost 1 base and the V segment lost 1 base, leaving 3 bases of the junction unmatched. The CDR3 spells CASSLIGTKNTGELFF. As DNA, the CDR3 is TGTGCCAGCAGCTTAATCGGGACTAAGAACACCGGGGAGCTGTTTTTT. Full variable domain (missing parts from reference TRBV7-3 and TRBJ2-2): GAGVSQTPSNKVTEKGKYVELRCDPISGHTALYWYRQSLGQGPEFLIYFQGTGAADDSGLPNDRFFAVRPEGSVSTLKIQRTERGDSAVYLCASSLIGTKNTGELFFGEGSRLTVL.

V and J are TRBV28 and TRBJ2-2; the match to TRBD2 covers 10 bases. CDR1 and CDR2 from the germline V gene are MDHEN and SYDVKM. After removal of 7 bases from V and 0 bases from J, the junction contained 8 bases not matched to a gene. CDR3 size: 17 residues. Written as DNA, the CDR3 is TGTGCCAGCACCCCAGTTAGCGGGAGGCCGAACACCGGGGAGCTGTTTTTT. Translated, it gives CASTPVSGRPNTGELFF.

V and J are TRBV6-6 and TRBJ2-7, with 9 bases lining up with TRBD2. Germline loops: CDR1 MNHNY, CDR2 SVGAGI (reference sequence). The CDR3 spans 16 residues. Trimming at V came to 0 bases and at J to 2 bases, leaving 5 bases not matched to a gene. This chain's CDR3 is CASSYSAGLAAYEQYF. The CDR3 bases are TGTGCCAGCAGTTACTCGGCGGGACTAGCAGCCTACGAGCAGTACTTC.